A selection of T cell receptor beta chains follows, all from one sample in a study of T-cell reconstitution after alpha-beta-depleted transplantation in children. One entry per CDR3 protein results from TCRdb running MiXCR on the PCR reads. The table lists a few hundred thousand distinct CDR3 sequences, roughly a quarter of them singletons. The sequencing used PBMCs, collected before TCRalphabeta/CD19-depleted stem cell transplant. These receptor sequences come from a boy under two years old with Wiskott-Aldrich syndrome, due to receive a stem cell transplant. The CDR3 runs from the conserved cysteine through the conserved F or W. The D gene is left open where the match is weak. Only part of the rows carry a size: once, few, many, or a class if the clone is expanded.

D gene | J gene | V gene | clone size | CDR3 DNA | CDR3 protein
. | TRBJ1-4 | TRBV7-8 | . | TGTGCCAGCAGCTTATACGGCAGGGCTAGTGAAAAACTGTTTTTT | CASSLYGRASEKLFF
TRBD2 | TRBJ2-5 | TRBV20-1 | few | TGCAGTGCTCCCCGAGGCGGGGGGCGCGTGTGGGAGACCCAGTACTTC | CSAPRGGGRVWETQYF
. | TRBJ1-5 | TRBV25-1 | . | TGTGCCAGCAGTGACAGGGCGAATCAGCCCCAGCATTTT | CASSDRANQPQHF
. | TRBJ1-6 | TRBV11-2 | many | TGTGCCAGCAGCCCACAACCCAGGGTTATCTCACCCCTCCACTTT | CASSPQPRVISPLHF
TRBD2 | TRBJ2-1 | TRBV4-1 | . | TGCGCCAGCAGCCAAGATCTTCTAGCGGGAGCTTCCTCCTACAATGAGCAGTTCTTC | CASSQDLLAGASSYNEQFF
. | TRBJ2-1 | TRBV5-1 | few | TGCGCCAGCCGTAATCGGGGTTCCTACAATGAGCAGTTCTTC | CASRNRGSYNEQFF
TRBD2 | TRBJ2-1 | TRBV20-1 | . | TGCAGTGCCGATGATAGCGGGAGGGCCAGGGATGAGCAGTTCTTC | CSADDSGRARDEQFF
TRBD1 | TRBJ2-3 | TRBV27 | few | TGTGCCAGCAGTTTAAGGGGACAGGGCGGCACAGATACGCAGTATTTT | CASSLRGQGGTDTQYF
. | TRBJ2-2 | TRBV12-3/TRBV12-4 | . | TGTGCCAGCACCTACCCAGGACGCACCGGGGAGCTGTTTTTT | CASTYPGRTGELFF
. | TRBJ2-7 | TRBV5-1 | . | TGCGCCAGCCAAGGGGCAGCCTCCTACGAGCAGTACTTC | CASQGAASYEQYF
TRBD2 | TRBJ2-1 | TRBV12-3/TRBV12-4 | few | TGTGCCAGCAGAGCTACTAGCGTCTCCTACAATGAGCAGTTCTTC | CASRATSVSYNEQFF
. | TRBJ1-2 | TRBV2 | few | TGTGCCAGCAGTGAACGACCAACCTATGGCTACACCTTC | CASSERPTYGYTF
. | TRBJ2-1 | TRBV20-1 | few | TGCAGTGCTACCGGCAGCTGGCGCTCCTACAATGAGCAGTTCTTC | CSATGSWRSYNEQFF
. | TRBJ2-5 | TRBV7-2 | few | TGTGCCAGCAGCTTAGGGGCCCAATACCAAGAGACCCAGTACTTC | CASSLGAQYQETQYF
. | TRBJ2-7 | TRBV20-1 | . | TGCAGTGCTGGCCGGGACTTTTATTACGAGCAGTACTTC | CSAGRDFYYEQYF
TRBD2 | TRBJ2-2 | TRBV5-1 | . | TGCGCCAGCAGCCACGGACTAGCGGGGCCGAACACCGGGGAGCTGTTTTTT | CASSHGLAGPNTGELFF
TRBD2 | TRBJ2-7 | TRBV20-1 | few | TGCAGTGCTAGTGGTCTAGCGGGCGCCTACGAGCAGTACTTC | CSASGLAGAYEQYF
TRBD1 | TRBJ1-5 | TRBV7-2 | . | TGTGCCAGCAGCTTCGGGGACAGGGACAATCAGCCCCAGCATTTT | CASSFGDRDNQPQHF
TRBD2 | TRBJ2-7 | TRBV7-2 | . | TGTGCCAGCAGCTCCGCCGGACTAGCGGGAGCTGGCGAGCAGTACTTC | CASSSAGLAGAGEQYF
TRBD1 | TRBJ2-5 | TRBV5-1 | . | TGCGCCAGCAGCAAACGACAGGGGGTGATACAAGAGACCCAGTACTTC | CASSKRQGVIQETQYF
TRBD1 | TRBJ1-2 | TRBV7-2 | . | TGTGCCAGCAGCTTAGGTCCGGACAGGACAAACTATGGCTACACCTTC | CASSLGPDRTNYGYTF
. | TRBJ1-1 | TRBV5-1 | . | TGCGCCAGCAGCTTGGGGCAGAATTGGCGTGAAGCTTTCTTT | CASSLGQNWREAFF
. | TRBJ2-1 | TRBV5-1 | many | TGTGCCAGCAGCTTGGAGGGCAGCTACAATGAGCAGTTCTTC | CASSLEGSYNEQFF
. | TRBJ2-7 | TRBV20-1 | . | TGCAGTGCTAGAGGCCCTGGCTACGAGCAGTACTTC | CSARGPGYEQYF
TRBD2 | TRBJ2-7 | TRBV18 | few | TGTGCCAGCTCACCAGGGACTAGGAGCTTCGAGCAGTACTTC | CASSPGTRSFEQYF
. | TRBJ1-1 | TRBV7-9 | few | TGTGCCAGCAGCTTAGGGGCAGGACAGAACACTGAAGCTTTCTTT | CASSLGAGQNTEAFF
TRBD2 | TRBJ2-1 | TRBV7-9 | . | TGTACGGGAGGGACCTACAATGAGCAGTTCTTC | CTGGTYNEQFF
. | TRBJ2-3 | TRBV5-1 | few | TGCGCCAGCAGCTTGGTAGCGATCACAACAGATACGCAGTATTTT | CASSLVAITTDTQYF
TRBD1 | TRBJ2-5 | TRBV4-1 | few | TGCGCCAGCAGCCAAGTCCGGGGGACAGGAGTGCAGACCCAGTACTTC | CASSQVRGTGVQTQYF
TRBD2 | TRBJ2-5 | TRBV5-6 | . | TGTGCCAGCAGTACCCAAGGACTAGCGGGAAGCCAGTACTTC | CASSTQGLAGSQYF
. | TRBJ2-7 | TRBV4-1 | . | TGCGCCAGCAGCCTGGTAGATAGTGCCGACGAGCAGTACTTC | CASSLVDSADEQYF
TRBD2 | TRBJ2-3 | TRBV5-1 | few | TGCGCCAGCAGCAATAGCGGGAGGGGCACAGATACGCAGTATTTT | CASSNSGRGTDTQYF
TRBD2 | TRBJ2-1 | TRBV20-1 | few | TGCACCCCGAGCGGGAACTACAATGAGCAGTTCTTC | CTPSGNYNEQFF
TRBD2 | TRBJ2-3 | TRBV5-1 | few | TGCGCCAGCAGCTTGGCCCCTAGCGGCCGCACAGATACGCAGTATTTT | CASSLAPSGRTDTQYF
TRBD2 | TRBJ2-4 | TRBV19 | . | TGTGCCAGTAGTATTACGGCTAGCGGCAAAAACATTCAGTACTTC | CASSITASGKNIQYF
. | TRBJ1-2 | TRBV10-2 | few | TGCGCCAGCAGTGAGAAGCGACAGCGCGGGGGCTACACCTTC | CASSEKRQRGGYTF
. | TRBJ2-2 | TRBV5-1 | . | TGCGCCAGCAGCTTGGGCGTCACATCAAGGGACACCGGGGAGCTGTTTTTT | CASSLGVTSRDTGELFF
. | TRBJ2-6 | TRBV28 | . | TGTGCCAGCAGCCTCCCCCCGGTTGGGGCCAACGTCCTGACTTTC | CASSLPPVGANVLTF
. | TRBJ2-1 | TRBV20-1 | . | TGCAGTGCCGAGGTACCCGGTCGCTCCTACAATGAGCAGTTCTTC | CSAEVPGRSYNEQFF
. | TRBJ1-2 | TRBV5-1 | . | TGCGCCAGCAGCTTGGTCGCAGCCTATGGCTACACCTTC | CASSLVAAYGYTF
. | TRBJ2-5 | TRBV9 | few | TGTGCCAGCAGCGTAGGTGGAGGGATGACCGAGACCCAGTACTTC | CASSVGGGMTETQYF
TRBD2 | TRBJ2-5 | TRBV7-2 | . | TGTGCCAGCAGCTTTCAGTGGGGGGAGGGAGAGACCCAGTACTTC | CASSFQWGEGETQYF
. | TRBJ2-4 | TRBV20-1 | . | TGCAGTGCTAGAGATCTGGGGCGTCCACTAGCCAAAAACATTCAGTACTTC | CSARDLGRPLAKNIQYF
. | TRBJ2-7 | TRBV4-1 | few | TGCGCCAGCAGCCACGGACTACCCAGCTCCTACGAGCAGTACTTC | CASSHGLPSSYEQYF
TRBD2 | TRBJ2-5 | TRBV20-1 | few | TGCAGTGCAACACAAACTAGCGGGAGGGCCCTCAAAGAGACCCAGTACTTC | CSATQTSGRALKETQYF
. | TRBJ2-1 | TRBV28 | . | TGTGCCAGCAGTTTAGTTGTGGCTAGCCAAAATGAGCAGTTCTTC | CASSLVVASQNEQFF